This paragraph covers one T cell receptor beta chain sequence. The second PCR ran roughly 6 to 11 cycles with a sample-barcoded 5' primer and J-beta primers. One entry per CDR3 protein, called by TCRdb with MiXCR from the 5' RACE reads. The profile shows approximately 800,000 distinct CDR3 sequences, 58% of them singletons. From germline, CDR1 is SGHNT and CDR2 YYREEE (reference sequence). Trimming shortened V by 4 bases and J by 5 bases, and 17 bases separated the two germline ends. This CDR3 comprises 15 residues. The data were obtained in a study of blood T cells in healthy people across ages. Extraction of total RNA produced a minimum of 5.5 micrograms from each sample.

The chain couples TRBV5-4 to TRBJ2-3; possibly TRBD2 for D (5 bases). The receptor comes from a young man in good health. The material sequenced was blood. The CDR3 is CASSDGSGLRDTQYF. CDR3 DNA sequence: TGTGCCAGCAGCGACGGCTCAGGACTGAGAGATACGCAGTATTTT.